A selection of T cell receptor beta chains follows, all from one sample in a study of T cells in Graves' hyperthyroidism and ophthalmopathy. One entry per CDR3 protein, called by TCRdb with MiXCR from the multiplex PCR reads. The data contain 370,000 or so distinct CDR3 sequences, approximately 25% of them singletons. The source material was blood. These receptors all come from a man in his fifties or sixties with Graves' hyperthyroidism. CDR3s include the opening cysteine and the closing phenylalanine or tryptophan. A D gene is named only where the DNA matches it firmly. Some rows have no size entry. The others give once, few or many, or a class for an expanded clone.

j_call: TRBJ1-2; v_call: TRBV4-2; clone_size: few; d_call: TRBD1; cdr3_aa: CASSQESQGFNYGYTF; cdr3_nt: TGTGCCAGCAGCCAAGAATCACAGGGGTTTAACTATGGCTACACCTTC
j_call: TRBJ2-1; v_call: TRBV20-1; clone_size: NA; d_call: TRBD2; cdr3_aa: CSARDLPLAGGYYNDQFF; cdr3_nt: TGCAGTGCTAGAGACCTACCCTTAGCGGGAGGGTACTACAATGATCAGTTCTTC
j_call: TRBJ2-3; v_call: TRBV20-1; clone_size: NA; d_call: TRBD2; cdr3_aa: CSARSSGISTDTQYF; cdr3_nt: TGCAGTGCTAGGTCTAGCGGGATTAGCACAGATACGCAGTATTTT
j_call: TRBJ2-5; v_call: TRBV10-2; clone_size: few; d_call: TRBD2; cdr3_aa: CASSAGTIRRETQYF; cdr3_nt: TGCGCCAGCAGTGCGGGGACTATCCGTAGGGAGACCCAGTACTTC
j_call: TRBJ2-7; v_call: TRBV20-1; clone_size: few; d_call: TRBD1; cdr3_aa: CSARPPGQGGYEQYF; cdr3_nt: TGCAGTGCTAGACCTCCGGGACAGGGAGGTTACGAGCAGTACTTC
j_call: TRBJ2-7; v_call: TRBV20-1; clone_size: many; d_call: TRBD2; cdr3_aa: CSASPGLASEQYF; cdr3_nt: TGCAGTGCTAGCCCCGGACTAGCGTCCGAGCAGTACTTC
j_call: TRBJ2-1; v_call: TRBV2; clone_size: NA; d_call: TRBD2; cdr3_aa: CATKFGGDNEQFF; cdr3_nt: TGTGCCACCAAATTCGGGGGGGACAATGAGCAGTTCTTC
j_call: TRBJ2-3; v_call: TRBV28; clone_size: few; d_call: NA; cdr3_aa: CASSSLEKAVLADTQYF; cdr3_nt: TGTGCCAGCAGTTCCCTCGAGAAAGCCGTTTTAGCGGATACGCAGTATTTT
j_call: TRBJ2-7; v_call: TRBV29-1; clone_size: NA; d_call: TRBD2; cdr3_aa: CSVEVSGRGSYEQYF; cdr3_nt: TGCAGCGTTGAAGTTAGCGGGAGGGGCTCCTACGAGCAGTACTTC
j_call: TRBJ2-2; v_call: TRBV4-1; clone_size: few; d_call: NA; cdr3_aa: CASSQDGGAGELFF; cdr3_nt: TGCGCCAGCAGCCAAGATGGGGGAGCCGGGGAGCTGTTTTTT
j_call: TRBJ2-5; v_call: TRBV11-3; clone_size: NA; d_call: NA; cdr3_aa: CASSRPSQETQYF; cdr3_nt: TGTGCCAGCAGTAGGCCGTCCCAAGAGACCCAGTACTTC
j_call: TRBJ2-7; v_call: TRBV7-9; clone_size: once; d_call: TRBD2; cdr3_aa: CASGLAGYYEQYF; cdr3_nt: TGTGCCAGCGGACTAGCGGGATACTACGAGCAGTACTTC
j_call: TRBJ2-2; v_call: TRBV12-3/TRBV12-4; clone_size: NA; d_call: NA; cdr3_aa: CASSFGLAGEPGSCFF; cdr3_nt: NA
j_call: TRBJ2-5; v_call: TRBV15; clone_size: few; d_call: TRBD1; cdr3_aa: CATSRDGTGGETQYF; cdr3_nt: TGTGCCACCAGCAGAGACGGGACAGGGGGAGAGACCCAGTACTTC
j_call: TRBJ2-3; v_call: TRBV20-1; clone_size: few; d_call: NA; cdr3_aa: CSAREGQTTDTQYF; cdr3_nt: TGCAGTGCTAGAGAGGGGCAGACCACAGATACGCAGTATTTT
j_call: TRBJ2-3; v_call: TRBV7-2; clone_size: NA; d_call: NA; cdr3_aa: CASSLVRVGTDTQYF; cdr3_nt: TGTGCCAGCAGCTTAGTAAGGGTCGGCACAGATACGCAGTATTTT
j_call: TRBJ2-3; v_call: TRBV27; clone_size: few; d_call: NA; cdr3_aa: CASSLSGAYTQYF; cdr3_nt: TGTGCCAGCAGTTTATCAGGGGCATATACGCAGTATTTT
j_call: TRBJ1-1; v_call: TRBV12-3/TRBV12-4; clone_size: NA; d_call: NA; cdr3_aa: CASSPHQNTEAFF; cdr3_nt: TGTGCCAGCAGCCCTCACCAGAACACTGAAGCTTTCTTT
j_call: TRBJ1-6; v_call: TRBV2; clone_size: NA; d_call: TRBD1; cdr3_aa: CASSASVTGGSPLHF; cdr3_nt: TGTGCCAGCAGTGCTTCTGTGACAGGGGGTTCACCCCTCCACTTT
j_call: TRBJ2-4; v_call: TRBV2; clone_size: NA; d_call: TRBD1; cdr3_aa: CASSEEGLGQGSGIQYF; cdr3_nt: TGTGCCAGCAGTGAAGAGGGTTTGGGACAGGGCTCGGGCATTCAGTACTTC
j_call: TRBJ1-3; v_call: TRBV5-5; clone_size: few; d_call: NA; cdr3_aa: CASSLKGGSGNTIYF; cdr3_nt: TGTGCCAGCAGCTTGAAGGGAGGCTCTGGAAACACCATATATTTT
j_call: TRBJ1-2; v_call: TRBV20-1; clone_size: few; d_call: NA; cdr3_aa: CSAPSPGTYGYTF; cdr3_nt: TGCAGTGCTCCTAGCCCAGGAACCTATGGCTACACCTTC
j_call: TRBJ2-7; v_call: TRBV11-1; clone_size: many; d_call: NA; cdr3_aa: CASSVDRTFSYEQYF; cdr3_nt: TGTGCCAGCAGCGTTGACAGGACTTTCTCCTACGAGCAGTACTTC
j_call: TRBJ2-7; v_call: TRBV10-3; clone_size: once; d_call: NA; cdr3_aa: CAISSKTEGEQYF; cdr3_nt: TGTGCCATCAGCAGTAAAACGGAGGGCGAGCAGTACTTC
j_call: TRBJ1-6; v_call: TRBV12-3/TRBV12-4; clone_size: NA; d_call: TRBD1; cdr3_aa: CASRAGTGAHNSPLHF; cdr3_nt: TGTGCCAGCAGGGCGGGGACAGGCGCTCACAATTCACCCCTCCACTTT
j_call: TRBJ2-7; v_call: TRBV7-8; clone_size: many; d_call: NA; cdr3_aa: CASSYDRYYEQYF; cdr3_nt: TGTGCCAGCAGCTACGACAGATACTACGAGCAGTACTTC
j_call: TRBJ2-6; v_call: TRBV20-1; clone_size: once; d_call: NA; cdr3_aa: CSARAPGSGANVLTF; cdr3_nt: TGCAGTGCTAGAGCCCCCGGGTCTGGGGCCAACGTCCTGACTTTC
j_call: TRBJ1-2; v_call: TRBV28; clone_size: few; d_call: NA; cdr3_aa: CASSLPRGSYGYTF; cdr3_nt: TGTGCCAGCAGTTTACCCAGGGGTAGCTATGGCTACACCTTC
j_call: TRBJ2-7; v_call: TRBV28; clone_size: many; d_call: TRBD1; cdr3_aa: CASRRQGINYEQYF; cdr3_nt: TGTGCCAGCAGGAGACAGGGGATCAATTACGAGCAGTACTTC
j_call: TRBJ2-5; v_call: TRBV12-3/TRBV12-4; clone_size: NA; d_call: NA; cdr3_aa: CASKPPGETQYF; cdr3_nt: TGTGCCAGCAAGCCCCCTGGAGAGACCCAGTACTTC
j_call: TRBJ2-3; v_call: TRBV27; clone_size: many; d_call: TRBD2; cdr3_aa: CASSPGLADTDTQYF; cdr3_nt: TGTGCCAGCAGTCCGGGACTAGCGGACACAGATACGCAGTATTTT
j_call: TRBJ2-7; v_call: TRBV6-6; clone_size: NA; d_call: NA; cdr3_aa: CASSYTDTYEQYF; cdr3_nt: TGTGCCAGCAGTTACACCGATACCTACGAGCAGTACTTC
j_call: TRBJ2-7; v_call: TRBV12-3/TRBV12-4; clone_size: many; d_call: NA; cdr3_aa: CASSNRVSSPYEQYF; cdr3_nt: TGTGCCAGCAGCAACAGGGTTTCATCGCCCTACGAGCAGTACTTC
j_call: TRBJ1-5; v_call: TRBV20-1; clone_size: NA; d_call: NA; cdr3_aa: CSARDPSQANQPQHF; cdr3_nt: TGCAGTGCTAGAGATCCGAGCCAGGCTAATCAGCCCCAGCATTTT
j_call: TRBJ2-7; v_call: TRBV27; clone_size: NA; d_call: NA; cdr3_aa: CASSLSWGLTYEQYF; cdr3_nt: TGTGCCAGCAGTTTATCCTGGGGTTTAACCTACGAGCAGTACTTC
j_call: TRBJ2-7; v_call: TRBV29-1; clone_size: few; d_call: TRBD1; cdr3_aa: CSVGITGGYEQYF; cdr3_nt: TGCAGCGTTGGGATAACAGGGGGCTACGAGCAGTACTTC
j_call: TRBJ1-3; v_call: TRBV18; clone_size: few; d_call: NA; cdr3_aa: CASSSDSQPGNTIYF; cdr3_nt: TGTGCCAGCTCCTCCGACAGTCAACCCGGAAACACCATATATTTT
j_call: TRBJ2-3; v_call: TRBV6-1; clone_size: NA; d_call: TRBD2; cdr3_aa: CASSFTLAGATDTQYF; cdr3_nt: TGTGCCAGCAGTTTCACACTAGCGGGAGCTACAGATACGCAGTATTTT
j_call: TRBJ2-1; v_call: TRBV7-6; clone_size: once; d_call: TRBD2; cdr3_aa: CASSLAAGLNEQFF; cdr3_nt: TGTGCCAGCAGCTTAGCAGCGGGACTCAATGAGCAGTTCTTC
j_call: TRBJ2-3; v_call: TRBV5-5; clone_size: many; d_call: TRBD2; cdr3_aa: CASRGIAGRTDTQYF; cdr3_nt: TGTGCCAGCAGGGGAATAGCGGGACGCACAGATACGCAGTATTTT
j_call: TRBJ2-4; v_call: TRBV24-1; clone_size: NA; d_call: NA; cdr3_aa: CATSSSKNIQYF; cdr3_nt: TGTGCCACCAGCTCTTCCAAAAACATTCAGTACTTC
j_call: TRBJ2-1; v_call: TRBV19; clone_size: few; d_call: TRBD2; cdr3_aa: CASSRGTSGSFNEQFF; cdr3_nt: TGTGCCAGTAGTCGTGGGACTAGCGGGAGTTTCAATGAGCAGTTCTTC
j_call: TRBJ2-1; v_call: TRBV5-1; clone_size: NA; d_call: TRBD1; cdr3_aa: CASSLAGTGVNEQFF; cdr3_nt: TGCGCCAGCAGCTTAGCCGGGACAGGGGTAAATGAGCAGTTCTTC
j_call: TRBJ2-5; v_call: TRBV2; clone_size: many; d_call: NA; cdr3_aa: CASSEGDNQYF; cdr3_nt: TGTGCCAGCAGTGAAGGGGATAACCAGTACTTC
j_call: TRBJ2-5; v_call: TRBV6-1; clone_size: many; d_call: TRBD2; cdr3_aa: CASSVGGSLETQYF; cdr3_nt: TGTGCCAGCAGTGTGGGCGGGAGTTTAGAGACCCAGTACTTC
j_call: TRBJ2-2; v_call: TRBV20-1; clone_size: few; d_call: TRBD2; cdr3_aa: CSAQGLSSGSTGELFF; cdr3_nt: TGCAGTGCCCAGGGTCTGTCTAGCGGGAGTACCGGGGAGCTGTTTTTT
j_call: TRBJ2-1; v_call: TRBV7-2; clone_size: NA; d_call: TRBD2; cdr3_aa: CASSLALGLAGDNEQFF; cdr3_nt: TGTGCCAGCAGCTTAGCCCTCGGACTAGCGGGAGACAATGAGCAGTTCTTC
j_call: TRBJ2-3; v_call: TRBV20-1; clone_size: many; d_call: NA; cdr3_aa: CSARVTLLADTQYF; cdr3_nt: TGCAGTGCTAGGGTAACTCTACTAGCAGATACGCAGTATTTT